This is a list of T cell receptor beta chains from one sample in a study of blood T cell repertoires in COVID-19. Profiled with immunoSEQ multiplex PCR; TCRdb holds only in-frame clones, not every one. The repertoire consists of 250,000 or so clones, with around four fifths occurring once and the leading ten covering 3.5% to 5%. The sequenced sample consisted of peripheral blood. All receptors derive from a man aged 55-75 years with acute or convalescent COVID-19. Each CDR3 is given without its conserved first and last residue. Only part of the rows carry a size: once, few, many, or a class if the clone is expanded.

abundance,v_gene,CDR3aa
NA,TRBV29-1,SVTHGQAGYQPQH
once,TRBV28,ASSSPGQQNTIY
NA,TRBV4-2,ASSQESSGKANEQF
NA,TRBV11-2,ASSLDLRGPENYGYT
NA,TRBV4-1,ASSQGAVPNNEQF
NA,TRBV18,ASSPNRGSSYNEQF
NA,TRBV9,ASSVVDGGTEAF
once,TRBV10-1,ASSEGTPATNEKLF
few,TRBV6-6,ASSKTGVRETQY
NA,TRBV5-1,ASSLVTVSGNTIY
once,TRBV5-1,ASSPDTDRPATQY
NA,TRBV6-5,ASSSRTRRSYEQY
few,TRBV6-1,ASSEGLAGGIGYNEQF
NA,TRBV18,ASSSTGKLYGYT
NA,TRBV27,ASSLMLEETQY
NA,TRBV6-5,ASNDRAGGREAF
NA,TRBV28,ASGSGERQY
few,TRBV5-1,ASSLDGTNTEAF
many,TRBV7-9,ASSAHSTDTQY
NA,TRBV29-1,SVEDFGGGYT
NA,TRBV18,ASSPSMNTEAF
NA,TRBV27,ASRGTGAGNTIY
NA,TRBV7-9,ASSSTENIQY
NA,TRBV27,ASSSTGTVTNEKLF
NA,TRBV28,ASSFSGYNEQF
NA,TRBV6-5,ASSYSRTGRGPLH
once,TRBV27,ASSLSGQRLKRDGSPLH
NA,TRBV7-2,ASSTRTGGDGYT
NA,TRBV12-3/TRBV12-4,ASRIDRAQPQH
NA,TRBV4-2,ASSQVGGTDTQY
NA,TRBV5-4,ASSPAGGSYEQY
NA,TRBV6-5,ASSYGGTSGTQY
NA,TRBV6-4,ASSDVPGSYNSPLH
NA,TRBV5-1,ASSLEGGPGNTIY
NA,TRBV10-2,ASSESMARGSLRNNEKLF
NA,TRBV27,ASSREGRELVGELF
NA,TRBV9,ASSLQGARGEQF
once,TRBV7-9,ASSLGLGGTEAF
NA,TRBV7-3,ASSGRGGGGRTDTQY
few,TRBV5-5,ASRRGLGRGEDTQY
NA,TRBV6-5,ASRGQTQETQY
NA,TRBV6-5,ASSRQSTDTQY
NA,TRBV30,AWRPQGEKLF